The 21 T cell receptor beta chains presented below share a single source sample, sequenced in a study of response to subunit inactivated influenza vaccine. TCRdb reanalysed the RT-PCR reads using MiXCR and keeps one entry per CDR3 protein. The sample comprises 550,000 to 800,000 distinct CDR3 sequences, around 16% of which are singletons, and under 14% rests with the top ten. Sequenced here: PBMCs from blood, sampled about 11 days after vaccination. The receptor source for this set is a man aged 45-60 years who received an inactivated influenza vaccine.

The chain links TRBV10-2 to TRBJ2-3; tentative D call: TRBD1 (5 bases). The length of the CDR3 is 16 residues. The V gene lost 5 bases and the J gene lost 6 bases, with 21 bases spanning the gap. Germline assignment: CDR1 WSHSY and CDR2 SAAADI. The CDR3 DNA sequence: TGCGCCAGCAGTCGGGCCGGGTTTGGGGCCGGGGATACGCAGTATTTT. Its protein product is CASSRAGFGAGDTQYF.

V usage is TRBV27 and J usage is TRBJ1-5, with D perhaps matching TRBD1 (5 bases). Germline lookup yields CDR1 MNHEY and CDR2 SMNVEV (reference sequence). The CDR3 contains 15 residues. V lost 0 bases, J lost 7 bases, and 13 bases lay in between. In DNA form, the CDR3 reads TGTGCCAGCAGTTTATCGGGGCAGTATGGCCAGCCCCAGCATTTT. Translation: CASSLSGQYGQPQHF.

This clonotype was found a few times. CDR3 bases: TGTGCCAGCAGTGATCTACGGGGGAACACTGAAGCTTTCTTT. Encoded protein: CASSDLRGNTEAFF. The rearrangement uses TRBV2 and TRBJ1-1; no clear D gene. Trimming shortened V by 3 bases and J by 1 base, and 9 bases separated the two germline ends. The CDR3 is 14 residues long. Germline-derived CDR1 and CDR2 are SNHLY and FYNNEI.

This clonotype was counted only a few times. The chain employs TRBV20-1 and TRBJ1-2, with D possibly being TRBD1 (5 bases). The CDR3 has 14 amino acids. Looked up from germline, CDR1 is DFQATT and CDR2 is SNEGSKA (reference sequence). V lost 5 bases and J lost 4, with 17 bases in between. The CDR3 coding sequence is TGCAGTGCTCCATCCTCGACAGCAACCTATGGCTACACCTTC. This gives the protein CSAPSSTATYGYTF.

There are a few counts of this clonotype. The chain uses TRBV4-1 and TRBJ2-7; no reliable D call. The CDR3 is 13 amino acids. CDR1 is MGHRA and CDR2 is YSYEKL in the germline V gene. Trimming removed 0 bases from V and 2 bases from J, with 5 bases in between. The CDR3: CASSQDFPYEQYF. CDR3 DNA: TGCGCCAGCAGCCAAGATTTCCCCTACGAGCAGTACTTC.

The chain is built from TRBV12-3 or TRBV12-4 and TRBJ2-5; 7 bases are a match to TRBD2. This CDR3 region has 17 residues. V shed 3 bases and J 1 base; nucleotides not matched to a gene: 11. In nucleotides, the CDR3 is TGTGCCAGCAGTTTCGGGCTAGCGGTGGGCCTCCAAGAGACCCAGTACTTC. Translation gives CASSFGLAVGLQETQYF.

This clonotype was detected a few times. The chain has TRBV12-3 or TRBV12-4 and TRBJ2-7, with TRBD2 identical over 9 bases. The CDR3 length is 19 residues. The ends lost 2 bases at V and 0 bases at J; junction bases unmatched: 14. The CDR3 reads CASSLTLSGGPSNSYEQYF. Written as DNA, the CDR3 is TGTGCCAGCAGTTTAACTCTTAGCGGGGGACCATCAAACTCCTACGAGCAGTACTTC.

This chain joins TRBV28 and TRBJ1-5, with a weak D call TRBD1 (6 bases). The CDR3 length is 14 residues. Per germline, CDR1 MDHEN and CDR2 SYDVKM. Trimming cost V 8 bases and J 3 bases, with 14 bases left between them. The CDR3 spells CASSNTGNNQPQHF. CDR3 DNA: TGTGCCAGCTCAAATACAGGGAACAATCAGCCCCAGCATTTT.

The chain combines TRBV4-2 with TRBJ1-2; possibly TRBD1 for D (5 bases). Germline V gene lookup returns CDR1 LGHNA and CDR2 YNFKEQ. The CDR3 is 18 residues long. V was clipped by 2 bases and J by 1 base, with 20 bases between them. The CDR3 coding sequence is TGTGCCAGCAGCCAATACGCAACCGGGGCCTTCCTTAACTATGGCTACACCTTC. Protein sequence: CASSQYATGAFLNYGYTF.

The rearrangement joins TRBV29-1 to TRBJ1-2; D perhaps matches TRBD1 (6 bases). V lost 2 bases and J lost 7, with 11 bases in between. The germline V gene encodes CDR1 SQVTM and CDR2 ANQGSEA. The CDR3 covers 12 residues. The CDR3 spells CSVEQGSSGYTF. The CDR3 nucleotides read TGCAGCGTTGAACAGGGGTCTTCTGGCTACACCTTC.

This clonotype has a handful of counts. This chain joins TRBV5-4 and TRBJ2-3; maybe TRBD1 (6 bases). CDR3 length: 15 residues. CDR1 and CDR2 from the germline V gene are SGHNT and YYREEE (reference sequence). V gave up 6 bases and J gave up 2 bases, with 16 bases separating them. Here the CDR3 DNA reads TGTGCCAGCACCCTACAGGGAGAGGACACAGATACGCAGTATTTT. Translating it yields CASTLQGEDTDTQYF.

This clonotype was recorded a few times. V gene TRBV10-3 combines with J gene TRBJ2-7; 8 bases align to TRBD1. From germline, CDR1 is ENHRY and CDR2 SYGVKD. With 6 bases clipped from V and 7 bases from J, the junction kept 11 bases outside the gene matches. The CDR3 totals 14 residues. CDR3 nucleotide sequence: TGTGCCATCAGGGAACAGGGGGAATCTTCGGAGCAGTACTTC. This sequence encodes CAIREQGESSEQYF.

The chain recombines TRBV7-2 with TRBJ1-4; D remains ambiguous. The germline V gene has CDR1 SGHTA and CDR2 FQGNSA. The CDR3 loop spans 13 amino acids. With 5 bases removed from V and 6 bases from J, the gap between germline ends came to 10 bases. The CDR3 protein is CASSQSRDEKLFF. The CDR3 DNA reads as TGTGCCAGCAGCCAGTCCCGGGATGAAAAACTGTTTTTT. Full variable domain (remainder filled in from reference TRBV7-2 and TRBJ1-4): GAGVSQSPSNKVTEKGKDVELRCDPISGHTALYWYRQSLGQGLEFLIYFQGNSAPDKSGLPSDRFSAERTGGSVSTLTIQRTQQEDSAVYLCASSQSRDEKLFFGSGTQLSVL.

The CDR3 protein is CASSYKPHGSVDTF. CDR3 nucleotide sequence: TGTGCCAGCAGTTACAAGCCCCATGGCAGCGTGGACACCTTC. V is TRBV6-5 and J is TRBJ1-2; D is undetermined. Germline V gene lookup returns CDR1 MNHEY and CDR2 SVGAGI. Trimming pared 2 bases from V and 12 bases from J, leaving 19 bases between. This CDR3 region has 14 residues.

This chain joins TRBV5-1 and TRBJ1-5; D is ambiguous. Germline V gene data show CDR1 as SGHRS and CDR2 as YFSETQ. The CDR3 is 16 residues long. The ends were cut back, 0 bases at V and 1 base at J, with 11 bases in the middle. The CDR3 DNA follows: TGCGCCAGCAGCTTGGGGCCAGGCTTAAGCAATCAGCCCCAGCATTTT. Amino acids: CASSLGPGLSNQPQHF.

This clonotype was found a few times. V gene TRBV4-2 combines with J gene TRBJ1-2; tentative D call: TRBD1 (5 bases). Trimming left V 1 base short and J 11 bases short, with 14 bases between. Germline-derived CDR1 and CDR2 are LGHNA and YNFKEQ. The CDR3 is made up of 13 amino acids. CDR3: CASSQGDWIGYTF. DNA for the CDR3: TGTGCCAGCAGCCAAGGGGACTGGATAGGTTACACCTTC.

This clonotype was seen ten or more times. The gene calls are TRBV4-3 and TRBJ2-2, with D unresolved. CDR1 LGHNA and CDR2 YSLEER come from the germline V gene. V was clipped by 1 base and J by 6 bases, with 15 bases between them. The CDR3 has 16 residues. DNA for the CDR3: TGCGCCAGCAGCCAAGTCCCCTATTCCACCCCCGGGGAGCTGTTTTTT. Protein sequence: CASSQVPYSTPGELFF.

This clonotype came up many times. V is TRBV6-6 and J is TRBJ2-7; D is ambiguous. Looked up from germline, CDR1 is MNHNY and CDR2 is SVGAGI (reference sequence). The length of the CDR3 is 13 residues. V lost 6 bases, J lost 5 bases, and 14 bases lay in between. The CDR3 DNA reads as TGTGCCAGCAGAGATCCGGCCCTTCACGAGCAGTACTTC. This codes for CASRDPALHEQYF.

This clonotype was detected ten times or more. The chain combines TRBV24-1 with TRBJ2-1, with D possibly TRBD1 on 5 matching bases. Germline values: CDR1 KGHDR, CDR2 SFDVKD. This CDR3 is built from 16 residues. V gave up 1 base and J gave up 8 bases, with 17 bases separating them. For the CDR3, the DNA is TGTGCCACCAGTGATTTAGACAGCATCCAGCTCGATGAGCAGTTCTTC. It specifies CATSDLDSIQLDEQFF.

The chain employs TRBV7-9 and TRBJ1-6; tentative D call: TRBD1 (5 bases). The CDR3 is 17 residues long. Trimming left V 3 bases short and J 6 bases short, with 18 bases between. The germline V gene has CDR1 SEHNR and CDR2 FQNEAQ (reference sequence). The CDR3 nucleotides read TGTGCCAGCAGCTTCCTCTGGGGGAGGACTCTTAATTCACCCCTCCACTTT. It specifies CASSFLWGRTLNSPLHF.

The chain is built from TRBV9 and TRBJ2-5; 9 bases are a match to TRBD1. CDR3 size: 16 residues. Germline CDR1 reads SGDLS; CDR2 reads YYNGEE. The V segment lost 4 bases and the J segment 1 base; nucleotides outside the gene matches: 8. This CDR3 is CASSPHDRGFQETQYF. The CDR3 nucleotides are TGTGCCAGCAGCCCTCATGACAGGGGGTTCCAAGAGACCCAGTACTTC.